The rows below give T cell receptor beta chains drawn from one sample of a study of shared clonotypes between healthy human individuals. Sequencing was performed with immunoSEQ multiplex PCR; in TCRdb, only in-frame clones are kept and a portion is missing. The data contain nearly 1 million clones, 76% of them singletons. Sample: memory CD4+ T cells sorted from blood. The receptors derive from a man aged 18 to 30 in good health. The CDR3 runs from the conserved cysteine through the conserved F or W. A D gene is named only where the DNA matches it firmly. Size values are once, few and many counts, or a class for expanded clones, and some rows have none.

V gene	D gene	clone size	J gene	CDR3 protein	CDR3 DNA
TRBV7-2	TRBD2	-	TRBJ2-1	CASSLVALAGGLEQFF	TGTGCCAGCAGCTTAGTTGCCCTAGCGGGAGGGCTAGAGCAGTTCTTC
TRBV19	-	-	TRBJ1-2	CASRSGDRFTF	TGTGCCAGTAGGTCAGGGGATCGTTTCACCTTC
TRBV10-3	TRBD1	-	TRBJ1-5	CAISVGDRVNQPQHF	TGTGCCATCAGTGTAGGGGACAGGGTCAATCAGCCCCAGCATTTT
TRBV5-6	TRBD2	-	TRBJ2-1	CASMGLAGTWDEQFF	TGTGCCAGCATGGGACTAGCGGGGACCTGGGATGAGCAGTTCTTC
TRBV30	TRBD1	-	TRBJ2-5	CAWSGTGREQYF	TGTGCCTGGAGTGGGACAGGAAGGGAGCAGTACTTC
TRBV30	-	few	TRBJ1-5	CAWSVGQFNQPQHF	TGTGCCTGGAGTGTAGGTCAGTTCAATCAGCCCCAGCATTTT
TRBV5-6	-	-	TRBJ2-4	CASSEGGIRNIQYF	TGTGCCAGCAGTGAAGGGGGGATTAGAAACATTCAGTACTTC
TRBV6-6	TRBD1	-	TRBJ1-3	CASSNTGAGGNTIYF	TGTGCCAGCAGCAATACAGGGGCGGGGGGAAACACCATATATTTT
TRBV30	-	-	TRBJ2-6	CAWAGQMLSGANVLTF	TGTGCCTGGGCGGGACAAATGCTATCTGGGGCCAACGTCCTGACTTTC
TRBV30	-	-	TRBJ1-3	CAWSMAGTGNTIYF	TGTGCCTGGAGTATGGCAGGGACTGGAAACACCATATATTTT
TRBV30	-	-	TRBJ1-1	CAWSARLETEAFF	TGTGCCTGGAGTGCGCGTCTAGAGACTGAAGCTTTCTTT
TRBV10-3	-	-	TRBJ1-1	CAISRSGDTEAFF	TGTGCCATCAGCCGGTCGGGGGACACTGAAGCTTTCTTT
TRBV19	TRBD2	-	TRBJ2-2	CASKLAGPNTGELFF	TGTGCCAGTAAACTAGCGGGACCGAACACCGGGGAGCTGTTTTTT
TRBV9	TRBD1	-	TRBJ2-7	CASSAGGLSYEQYF	TGTGCCAGCAGCGCAGGGGGCCTTTCCTACGAGCAGTACTTC
TRBV30	-	-	TRBJ2-5	CAWKKVTQYF	TGTGCCTGGAAGAAAGTGACCCAGTACTTC
TRBV5-1	-	-	TRBJ2-2	CASSLDIGRTGELFF	TGCGCCAGCAGCTTGGATATAGGGCGTACCGGGGAGCTGTTTTTT